This TCR beta chain was recovered during a study of blood T cells in healthy people across ages. The CDR3 has 15 amino acids. CDR1 SGHAT and CDR2 FQNNGV come from the germline V gene. The germline V and J ends were trimmed by 3 bases and 1 base, with 9 bases remaining between them. The use of a sample-barcoded 5' primer and a J-beta primer mix characterized a second PCR of roughly 7 to 11 cycles. Via MiXCR, TCRdb re-called the 5' RACE reads, giving one row per CDR3 protein. The data contain about 1.4 million distinct CDR3 sequences, 59% of them seen just once; the ten biggest clones take up about 6.3%. PBMCs numbering at least 6.5 million were isolated per sample.

The TCR was taken from a man aged 18 to 35 in good health. The chain carries TRBV11-2 and TRBJ2-2; D gene ambiguous. Input material: blood. DNA for the CDR3: TGTGCCAGCAGCTTTAGGGCAGGGAACACCGGGGAGCTGTTTTTT. Its translation is CASSFRAGNTGELFF. Based on the CDR3 plus reference TRBV11-2 and TRBJ2-2, the full variable domain is EAGVAQSPRYKIIEKRQSVAFWCNPISGHATLYWYQQILGQGPKLLIQFQNNGVVDDSQLPKDRFSAERLKGVDSTLKIQPAKLEDSAVYLCASSFRAGNTGELFFGEGSRLTVL.